This T cell receptor (beta chain) was observed in a study of patients and donors after allogeneic stem cell transplantation. This CDR3 contains 16 residues. Germline V gene sequence: CDR1 LGHNT, CDR2 FRNRAP. Between the trimmed V and J ends, which lost 6 bases and 4 bases, there was a span of 22 bases. Each CDR3 protein is one row after TCRdb ran MiXCR on the RT-PCR reads. There are 800,000 to 1,000,000 distinct CDR3 sequences in the sample; approximately 18% occur only once, and under 6.5% lies in the top ten. Specimen: blood, either unsorted or a sorted T cell fraction (not recorded which). The chain recombines TRBV12-5 with TRBJ2-7; the D call may be TRBD1 or TRBD2 (7 bases each). The sequence came from a human donor who was either an allogeneic HSCT recipient or a stem cell or donor lymphocyte infusion donor (not recorded which). It is not recorded whose cells these are; they may come from a transplant donor. The CDR3 region has the DNA TGTGCTAGTGGCCCGGGGGGCACAGGGGATAGGTACGAGCAGTACTTC. Protein product: CASGPGGTGDRYEQYF.